The sequence of this T cell receptor (beta chain) was determined in a study of human T cells and chemical hapten exposure (dated by TCRdb to about 2021). As for the study more broadly: For sensitization, 2% DPC in acetone was applied to an approximately 2 cm by approximately 2 cm area of upper inner arm skin. Throughout the approximately 24-week study period, patients were also given weekly therapeutic DPC doses on the scalp. Patch testing was performed on the upper back with Finn chambers containing 0.01% DPC, and the patch tests were scored after 6 days according to International Contact Dermatitis Research Group standards. Alopecia areata with under or over 50% scalp involvement, alopecia totalis and alopecia universalis were represented in the patient cohort, which was mostly female. Libraries were pooled for sequencing, and per-sample TCR yields varied mainly because of small differences in library volumes within the pool. This study followed changes in the peripheral blood TCR repertoire in vivo during primary and secondary sensitization of alopecia patients to the hapten diphenylcyclopropenone (DPC). Blood samples were taken from patients before sensitization (week 0) and at 2, 6 and about 24 weeks after DPC sensitization. About 29 alopecia patients gave blood for TCR sequencing at one to four time points (pre-sensitization, 2, 6 and 24 weeks).

Broad study findings and their caveats: Patch test score correlated positively with the number of PT1 expanded TCRs, reaching significance at thresholds 8, 16 and 32 but not at 4. Repeated subsampling changed both the strength of the expansion versus patch-test correlation and the threshold at which that correlation became significant. Because every patient had alopecia, a presumed autoimmune disease, the patients' immune response might differ from that of healthy individuals. No change with DPC sensitization was found in the number of TCRs above 1 in 1000 frequency, and no evidence of global repertoire structure alterations was found. Compared with pre-sensitization or healthy control sets, expanded TCRs formed significantly more large CDR3 similarity clusters, which is consistent with antigen-driven responses.

What this sample's time point label stands for: pre-sensitization, week 0. The treatment or condition label for this specimen denotes: therapeutic diphenylcyclopropenone sensitization with weekly scalp DPC. At every patch-test visit, the blood draw took place before the patch test was put on. Patients were eligible if aged 18 to 70, diagnosed with alopecia and judged suitable for DPC therapy, and pregnant patients were excluded. Unfractionated whole blood was collected in Tempus Blood RNA tubes, and total RNA was extracted from that blood. Library preparation employed RACE. The sequencer was a NextSeq 500. During library preparation, unique molecular identifiers were attached to individual cDNA molecules so that TCRs could be counted quantitatively and reproducibly. From each blood RNA sample, both TCR alpha and TCR beta chains were sequenced. The study's processing was this. A median of about 100,000 TCRs per sample was observed, with a range of about 20,000 to 700,000. The Decombinator software suite was used to annotate V, J and CDR3 in the TCR reads. For the PS versus PT1 abundance plots, all samples were subsampled to the same number of TCRs (28,000). Expanded TCRs were defined as absent before sensitization and observed at least eight times at the 2-week time point. The public sequencing data were trimmed at Q25 with fastp and processed into clonotypes with MiXCR by TCRdb, which kept only in-frame beta chains. Identical CDR3 proteins give one entry, which carries the most common genes and DNA. These V and J calls are TCRdb output, not the study's own analysis. The sample yields 300,000 to 450,000 distinct CDR3 sequences; around 5.5% were counted once. The ten largest clones capture 2.6% of the sample.

To note about this clonotype: No antigen is known for it. No qualities accompany the bases; no much larger clone lies one base away.

The germline V gene (reference sequence) provides CDR1 SSHAT and CDR2 FNYEAQ. The CDR3 sequence holds 16 residues, the cysteine and phenylalanine included. The only DNA kept is the CDR3, 48 bases in frame from the first base. V and J are trimmed by 5 bases and 3 bases, and the gene matches miss 7 bases of the junction. This TCR was sampled from a woman aged 50 to 65 with alopecia areata. Some clones in this sample may be carry-over from other donors' samples. Sequenced material: whole blood, taken in connection with sensitization to the hapten diphenylcyclopropenone (DPC). The chain uses TRBV7-7 and TRBJ2-1; 10 central bases correspond to TRBD2. The CDR3 region: CASSPSSGGSYNEQFF. DNA sequence: TGTGCCAGCAGCCCGTCTAGCGGGGGAAGCTACAATGAGCAGTTCTTC. Extended through the reference TRBV7-7 and TRBJ2-1 proteins, this CDR3 yields the full variable domain: GAGVSQSPRYKVTKRGQDVTLRCDPISSHATLYWYQQALGQGPEFLTYFNYEAQPDKSGLPSDRFSAERPEGSISTLTIQRTEQRDSAMYRCASSPSSGGSYNEQFFGPGTRLTVL.